These T cell receptor beta chains were read from a single sample in a study of cytomegalovirus exposure and HLA in healthy donors. TCRdb's table, derived via immunoSEQ multiplex PCR, lists solely in-frame clones and lacks some. The repertoire holds some 190,000 clones, with around 80% as singletons. The source material was PBMCs. These receptors all come from a man aged 18-30 years in good health and CMV-seronegative. Both conserved end residues are part of each CDR3. D genes are given only for firm matches. The size field is filled for only some rows; it gives once, few, many or a size class.

D gene | J gene | clone size | V gene | CDR3 protein | CDR3 DNA
TRBD2 | TRBJ2-2 | . | TRBV2 | CASSPTSGRAGGTGELFF | TGTGCCAGCAGTCCCACTAGCGGGAGGGCCGGTGGCACCGGGGAGCTGTTTTTT
TRBD1 | TRBJ2-7 | . | TRBV19 | CASRTGQGNYEQYF | TGTGCCAGTAGAACGGGACAGGGGAATTACGAGCAGTACTTC
. | TRBJ2-7 | . | TRBV10-1 | CASSESLPGEQYF | TGCGCCAGCAGTGAGTCGTTACCGGGCGAGCAGTACTTC
. | TRBJ2-2 | once | TRBV4-1 | CASSQVSGSYGELFF | TGCGCCAGCAGCCAAGTTTCCGGGAGCTACGGGGAGCTGTTTTTT
. | TRBJ1-1 | . | TRBV28 | CASSLIAEAFF | TGTGCCAGCAGTTTAATCGCTGAAGCTTTCTTT
. | TRBJ2-1 | . | TRBV29-1 | CSVEGGASSYNEQFF | TGCAGCGTTGAGGGTGGGGCCAGCTCCTACAATGAGCAGTTCTTC
TRBD1 | TRBJ1-1 | once | TRBV19 | CASSTPRDRGPRDTEAFF | TGTGCCAGTAGTACCCCCCGGGACAGGGGGCCTCGGGACACTGAAGCTTTCTTT
. | TRBJ2-3 | . | TRBV20-1 | CSAGESDTQYF | TGCAGTGCTGGGGAGTCAGATACGCAGTATTTT
TRBD2 | TRBJ2-2 | . | TRBV5-1 | CASSSGLALNTGELFF | TGCGCCAGCAGCTCCGGACTAGCGCTGAACACCGGGGAGCTGTTTTTT
. | TRBJ2-1 | . | TRBV27 | CASRMTDRPLDEQFF | TGTGCCAGCAGGATGACAGACAGGCCTTTGGATGAGCAGTTCTTC
TRBD2 | TRBJ2-1 | . | TRBV9 | CASSVERGGRNEQFF | TGTGCCAGCAGCGTAGAGCGGGGGGGCCGGAATGAGCAGTTCTTC
. | TRBJ1-3 | . | TRBV7-9 | CASSGGATSGNTIYF | TGTGCCAGCAGCGGGGGGGCAACCTCTGGAAACACCATATATTTT
. | TRBJ1-6 | . | TRBV7-9 | CASSLARLGNSPLHF | TGTGCCAGCAGCTTAGCGCGGTTGGGTAATTCACCCCTCCACTTT
. | TRBJ2-3 | . | TRBV5-4 | CATPGDPTCSTDTQYF | TGTGCCACCCCGGGGGACCCCACCTGTAGCACAGATACGCAGTATTTT
TRBD1 | TRBJ1-6 | . | TRBV11-2 | CASSRQGSYNSPLHF | TGTGCCAGCAGCCGACAGGGCTCCTATAATTCACCCCTCCACTTT
. | TRBJ2-3 | once | TRBV11-3 | CASSLNQADTQYF | TGTGCCAGCAGCTTAAATCAGGCAGATACGCAGTATTTT
. | TRBJ1-2 | once | TRBV5-1 | CASSLAQTYNYGYTF | TGCGCCAGCAGCTTGGCACAGACCTATAACTATGGCTACACCTTC
TRBD2 | TRBJ2-3 | . | TRBV9 | CASSVVPAGVADTQYF | TGTGCCAGCAGCGTAGTGCCAGCGGGAGTCGCAGATACGCAGTATTTT
. | TRBJ2-5 | . | TRBV29-1 | CGSQPGSRRDQYF | TGCGGCTCTCAACCGGGCTCACGGAGGGACCAGTACTTC
. | TRBJ2-3 | few | TRBV5-6 | CASTQRGGPDTQYF | TGTGCCAGCACCCAGCGAGGAGGTCCAGATACGCAGTATTTT
TRBD1 | TRBJ1-5 | . | TRBV11-2 | CASSRGQGANQPQHF | TGTGCCAGCAGCCGAGGACAGGGGGCGAATCAGCCCCAGCATTTT
. | TRBJ2-1 | . | TRBV25-1 | CASSPLGDEQFF | TGTGCCAGCAGTCCTCTCGGAGATGAGCAGTTCTTC
TRBD2 | TRBJ2-3 | . | TRBV28 | CASSPSGTSGIGSDTQYF | TGTGCCAGCAGTCCATCCGGGACTAGCGGGATAGGGTCAGATACGCAGTATTTT
TRBD1 | TRBJ1-4 | . | TRBV6-6 | CASTTGTGPWELFF | TGTGCCAGCACCACGGGGACAGGGCCGTGGGAACTGTTTTTT
TRBD1 | TRBJ1-1 | . | TRBV7-9 | CSSSFVRQGGGEAFF | TGTTCCAGCAGCTTTGTTCGACAGGGCGGTGGTGAAGCTTTCTTT
. | TRBJ1-5 | . | TRBV7-2 | CASSLEYGRDQPQHF | TGTGCCAGCAGCTTAGAGTATGGGAGGGATCAGCCCCAGCATTTT
TRBD1 | TRBJ1-5 | . | TRBV18 | CASSPFGGQGGQPQHF | TGTGCCAGCTCACCATTTGGGGGACAGGGGGGTCAGCCCCAGCATTTT
. | TRBJ2-7 | . | TRBV5-4 | CASSFRRGTLTPEQYF | TGTGCCAGCAGCTTTAGGCGCGGAACGTTAACACCAGAGCAGTACTTC
TRBD1 | TRBJ2-3 | once | TRBV5-4 | CASSVLGTGTDTQYF | TGTGCCAGCAGCGTCCTCGGGACAGGCACAGATACGCAGTATTTT
. | TRBJ2-1 | . | TRBV5-1 | CASSSHKIYNEQFF | TGCGCCAGCAGTTCTCACAAGATATACAATGAGCAGTTCTTC
TRBD2 | TRBJ2-2 | . | TRBV6-5 | CASSPPGRANGELFF | TGTGCCAGCAGTCCCCCGGGGAGGGCTAACGGGGAGCTGTTTTTT
. | TRBJ1-2 | . | TRBV25-1 | CASSEYAGYGYTF | TGTGCCAGCAGTGAATACGCAGGGTACGGCTACACCTTC
. | TRBJ1-4 | . | TRBV5-1 | CASSLQGTNEKLFF | TGCGCCAGCAGCTTGCAGGGCACTAATGAAAAACTGTTTTTT
. | TRBJ1-3 | . | TRBV2 | CASSRGGREAGNTIYF | TGTGCCAGCTCAAGGGGGGGCAGGGAAGCTGGAAACACCATATATTTT
. | TRBJ1-6 | . | TRBV19 | CASSVDSLSSYNSPLHF | TGTGCCAGTAGTGTGGACAGTTTGAGCTCCTATAATTCACCCCTCCACTTT
TRBD1 | TRBJ2-7 | . | TRBV11-2 | CASSSPRQGTYEQYF | TGTGCCAGCAGCTCCCCCCGACAGGGCACCTACGAGCAGTACTTC
. | TRBJ2-5 | once | TRBV9 | CASSPNPLGTQYF | TGTGCCAGCAGCCCAAACCCCCTCGGGACCCAGTACTTC
TRBD1 | TRBJ1-4 | few | TRBV6-1 | CASSEALLGGQGVGTNEKLFF | TGTGCCAGCAGTGAAGCGCTTCTGGGGGGACAGGGGGTAGGGACTAATGAAAAACTGTTTTTT
TRBD2 | TRBJ2-2 | once | TRBV5-1 | CASSLTSGSTGELFF | TGCGCCAGCAGCTTGACTAGCGGGAGCACCGGGGAGCTGTTTTTT
. | TRBJ2-1 | . | TRBV9 | CASSVGGDSRNEQFF | TGTGCCAGCAGCGTAGGAGGGGACTCACGAAATGAGCAGTTCTTC
TRBD2 | TRBJ2-2 | . | TRBV4-2 | CASSQERLAGGEGELFF | TGTGCCAGCAGCCAAGAACGGCTAGCGGGGGGAGAGGGGGAGCTGTTTTTT
. | TRBJ2-7 | . | TRBV21-1 | CASSKDRGSDEQYF | TGTGCCAGCAGCAAAGACAGGGGGTCCGACGAGCAGTACTTC
TRBD2 | TRBJ2-3 | . | TRBV10-3 | CASRTSVGTDTQYF | TGTGCCTCGCGGACTAGCGTGGGCACAGATACGCAGTATTTT
TRBD1 | TRBJ2-7 | . | TRBV5-6 | CASSPDRGGTYEQYF | TGTGCCAGCAGCCCGGACAGGGGAGGGACCTACGAGCAGTACTTC
TRBD2 | TRBJ2-1 | . | TRBV5-1 | CASSPGLAGYNEQFF | TGCGCCAGCAGCCCAGGACTAGCTGGCTACAATGAGCAGTTCTTC
. | TRBJ2-6 | . | TRBV7-9 | CASSSTTGANVLTF | TGTGCCAGCAGCTCCACAACTGGGGCCAACGTCCTGACTTTC
TRBD2 | TRBJ2-2 | . | TRBV2 | CASSVASGGYGGELFF | TGTGCCAGCAGTGTTGCTAGCGGGGGGTATGGCGGGGAGCTGTTTTTT
TRBD1 | TRBJ1-2 | once | TRBV6-5 | CASSLGQIYGYTF | TGTGCCAGCAGCCTGGGACAGATCTATGGCTACACCTTC
TRBD1 | TRBJ1-1 | . | TRBV6-5 | CASSGTANTEAFF | TGTGCCAGCAGTGGGACAGCGAACACTGAAGCTTTCTTT
TRBD1 | TRBJ2-2 | . | TRBV6-5 | CASSYGGDRGTGELFF | TGTGCCAGCAGTTATGGGGGGGACAGGGGGACCGGGGAGCTGTTTTTT
TRBD2 | TRBJ2-5 | . | TRBV28 | CASSLWGGVQETQYF | TGTGCCAGCAGTTTATGGGGGGGGGTTCAAGAGACCCAGTACTTC
TRBD2 | TRBJ2-5 | . | TRBV14 | CASSHLAGQETQYF | TGTGCCAGCAGCCATCTAGCGGGGCAAGAGACCCAGTACTTC
. | TRBJ2-3 | . | TRBV7-5 | CARSGGRDTQYF | TGTGCCAGAAGCGGAGGTCGGGATACGCAGTATTTT
. | TRBJ2-5 | . | TRBV20-1 | CSAPRETQYF | TGCAGTGCCCCCCGAGAGACCCAGTACTTC